This T cell receptor beta chain was captured in a study of cytotoxic CD8 clonotypes in ibrutinib-treated CLL. The CDR3 loop spans 13 amino acids. V lost 8 bases and J lost 1, with 8 bases in between. Germline values: CDR1 MNHEY, CDR2 SMNVEV (reference sequence). This clone was seen just once. Clones were read by immunoSEQ multiplex PCR, and TCRdb kept only the in-frame ones, dropping some. This table has over 200,000 clones, just over 70% appearing once. This sequence joins TRBV27 and TRBJ2-2; D is uncertain. The source material was PBMCs, sampled after 12 months of ibrutinib treatment. The TCR comes from a human donor with chronic lymphocytic leukemia. The CDR3 loop reads CASGRLNTGELFF. The CDR3 DNA follows: TGTGCCAGCGGACGGCTGAACACCGGGGAGCTGTTTTTT.